This T cell receptor (beta chain) derives from a study of tumour-infiltrating T cells in Burkitt lymphoma. For the study at large: The Burkitt lymphoma cohort spanned all epidemiological subtypes. Survival, overall and progression-free, tracked with productive clonality.

The CDR3 runs 14 residues. The V gene lost 3 bases and the J gene lost 3 bases, with 12 bases spanning the gap. The germline gives CDR1 KGHSH, CDR2 LQKENI. Study findings and constraints: Several public clonotypes were shared across many Burkitt lymphoma patients.

Clones were read by immunoSEQ multiplex PCR, and TCRdb kept only the in-frame ones, dropping some. The sample comprises 46,000 or so clones, about a third of which are singletons, and around 2.9% rests with the top ten. This clone has a handful of counts. Its antigen is not identified. J is TRBJ2-7 and V is TRBV18, with D perhaps matching TRBD1 or TRBD2 (6 bases each). The receptor was isolated from a human donor with Burkitt lymphoma. Specimen: tumor tissue. The CDR3 sequence is CASSPDGGGYEQYF. CDR3 coding DNA: TGTGCCAGCTCACCGGATGGAGGGGGCTACGAGCAGTACTTC. The full variable domain, with the rest looked up from reference TRBV18 and TRBJ2-7, is NAGVMQNPRHLVRRRGQEARLRCSPMKGHSHVYWYRQLPEEGLKFMVYLQKENIIDESGMPKERFSAEFPKEGPSILRIQQVVRGDSAAYFCASSPDGGGYEQYFGPGTRLTVT.